The rows below give T cell receptor beta chains drawn from one sample of a study of T cell repertoires in cytomegalovirus infection. TCRdb called the reads again in MiXCR, with one record for every CDR3 protein. The table records about 130,000 distinct CDR3 sequences, roughly 9% of them present only once. Sequencing was done on a sample of PBMCs. The receptors come from a human donor in good health (CMV status not recorded). Some clones in this sample may be carry-over from other donors' samples. Each CDR3 is given with its conserved first and last residue. The D gene is left open where the match is weak. Clone size is stated in some rows and not others, as once, few, many or a class when expanded.

D: .
J: TRBJ1-1
V: TRBV15
size: few
DNA: TGTGCCACCAGCAGAGACAACCAGAACACTGAAGCTTTCTTT
CDR3: CATSRDNQNTEAFF

D: .
J: TRBJ2-2
V: TRBV7-9
size: many
DNA: TGTGCCGGCGGGACAGAGAACACCGGGGAGCTGTTTTTT
CDR3: CAGGTENTGELFF

D: .
J: TRBJ1-5
V: TRBV28
size: many
DNA: TGTGCCAGCAGAGCGGACCCTATGGGGTATCAGCCCCAGCATTTT
CDR3: CASRADPMGYQPQHF

D: .
J: TRBJ1-6
V: TRBV7-2
size: many
DNA: TGTGCCAGCAGCCTCCTACGACAGACTAATTCACCCCTCCACTTT
CDR3: CASSLLRQTNSPLHF

D: .
J: TRBJ1-5
V: TRBV2
size: few
DNA: TGTGCCAGCAGTGAGGGGTGGGCCCAGCATTTT
CDR3: CASSEGWAQHF

D: .
J: TRBJ2-3
V: TRBV7-3
size: many
DNA: TGTGCCAGCAGCTTAACCCCGGACAAAGCCACAGATACGCAGTATTTT
CDR3: CASSLTPDKATDTQYF

D: TRBD2
J: TRBJ2-1
V: TRBV19
size: many
DNA: TGTGCCAGTAGCGAGACTAGCGGGGGGATCTACAATGAGCAGTTCTTC
CDR3: CASSETSGGIYNEQFF

D: .
J: TRBJ2-3
V: TRBV5-6
size: few
DNA: TGTGCCAGCAGCTTGCCCGGAGGGGGCACAGATACGCAGTATTTT
CDR3: CASSLPGGGTDTQYF

D: .
J: TRBJ1-6
V: TRBV12-3/TRBV12-4
size: many
DNA: TGTGCCAGCAGTATCCGACAGGACTCACCCCTCCACTTT
CDR3: CASSIRQDSPLHF

D: TRBD1
J: TRBJ2-7
V: TRBV5-6
size: many
DNA: TGTGCCAGCAGCTTCCTGGACAGGGTCCCCTACGAGCAGTACTTC
CDR3: CASSFLDRVPYEQYF

D: .
J: TRBJ1-1
V: TRBV12-3/TRBV12-4
size: many
DNA: TGTGCCAGCAGTTTAGTTGGGGGGGCGAACACTGAAGCTTTCTTT
CDR3: CASSLVGGANTEAFF

D: TRBD2
J: TRBJ2-3
V: TRBV7-2
size: many
DNA: TGTGCCAGCAGCTATGGACTAGCTTCAGATACGCAGTATTTT
CDR3: CASSYGLASDTQYF

D: TRBD1
J: TRBJ1-2
V: TRBV19
size: .
DNA: TGTGCCAGTAGTACGACAGGGCTGTTAGCCTATGGCTACACCTTC
CDR3: CASSTTGLLAYGYTF

D: TRBD2
J: TRBJ2-7
V: TRBV20-1
size: many
DNA: TGCAGTGCTAGTTCCCCAGCGGGGGGTTACGAGCAGTACTTC
CDR3: CSASSPAGGYEQYF

D: .
J: TRBJ2-7
V: TRBV2
size: many
DNA: TGTGCCAGTGCAGAGGATGCCGTCGGGCACGAGCAGTACTTC
CDR3: CASAEDAVGHEQYF

D: .
J: TRBJ1-1
V: TRBV13
size: many
DNA: TGTGCCAGCAGCTTGGGGACGGGGTATACTGAAGCTTTCTTT
CDR3: CASSLGTGYTEAFF

D: TRBD1
J: TRBJ1-5
V: TRBV2
size: many
DNA: TGTGCCAGCAGTGGGGGACAGGGGCAAATGCCCCAGCATTTT
CDR3: CASSGGQGQMPQHF

D: .
J: TRBJ1-1
V: TRBV19
size: many
DNA: TGTGCCAGTAGTCCTCGTCCAAACACTGAAGCTTTCTTT
CDR3: CASSPRPNTEAFF

D: .
J: TRBJ2-2
V: TRBV7-2
size: many
DNA: TGTGCCAGCAGCTTAGGACAGTCGAACACCGGGGAGCTGTTTTTT
CDR3: CASSLGQSNTGELFF

D: .
J: TRBJ1-2
V: TRBV28
size: few
DNA: TGTGCCAGCATTCCGCCTGGGTTGGGAAACTATGGCTACACCTTC
CDR3: CASIPPGLGNYGYTF

D: TRBD2
J: TRBJ2-3
V: TRBV7-6
size: many
DNA: TGTGCCAGCAGCTTCTCTAGCGGGGGAGATACGCAGTATTTT
CDR3: CASSFSSGGDTQYF

D: TRBD1
J: TRBJ2-7
V: TRBV2
size: .
DNA: TGTGCCAGCACCTCCGACAGGGGGTACTACGAGCAGTACTTC
CDR3: CASTSDRGYYEQYF

D: .
J: TRBJ1-1
V: TRBV12-3/TRBV12-4
size: few
DNA: TGTGCCAGCGCCCGGGTACCCACTGAAGCTTTCTTT
CDR3: CASARVPTEAFF

D: .
J: TRBJ1-2
V: TRBV5-1
size: few
DNA: TGCGCCAGCAGCTTGGAAAGCAGTCGTAACTATGGCTACACCTTC
CDR3: CASSLESSRNYGYTF

D: .
J: TRBJ2-6
V: TRBV10-3
size: few
DNA: TGTGCCATCAGTGAGGGAGGGACTGGGGCCAACGTCCTGACTTTC
CDR3: CAISEGGTGANVLTF

D: .
J: TRBJ2-7
V: TRBV6-1
size: many
DNA: TGTGCCAGCGGGGAATTTGACTACGAGCAGTACTTC
CDR3: CASGEFDYEQYF

D: TRBD1
J: TRBJ1-2
V: TRBV14
size: many
DNA: TGTGCCAGCAGCCACACAGGGGGCGCAGTGTACGGCTACACCTTC
CDR3: CASSHTGGAVYGYTF

D: .
J: TRBJ2-7
V: TRBV15
size: .
DNA: TGTGCCACCAGCAGTTGGTATAGCTCCTACGAGCAGTACTTC
CDR3: CATSSWYSSYEQYF

D: TRBD2
J: TRBJ2-3
V: TRBV19
size: .
DNA: TGTGCCAGTAGTATAGCCCTGGGACTAGCGGGAGTAAGAGATACGCAGTATTTT
CDR3: CASSIALGLAGVRDTQYF

D: .
J: TRBJ1-2
V: TRBV18
size: many
DNA: TGTGCCAGCTCACCACCGGCAGTAAGGCTATATGGCTACACCTTC
CDR3: CASSPPAVRLYGYTF

D: .
J: TRBJ2-7
V: TRBV6-5
size: many
DNA: TGTGCCAGCAGTTACTCGAGGGTCGGACGGAAAAACTACGAGCAGTACTTC
CDR3: CASSYSRVGRKNYEQYF

D: .
J: TRBJ1-2
V: TRBV7-9
size: many
DNA: TGTGCCAGCAGCCTGACCCGACAGAACTATGGCTACACCTTC
CDR3: CASSLTRQNYGYTF

D: .
J: TRBJ1-2
V: TRBV5-4
size: many
DNA: TGTGCCAGCAGCTCGGACCGGTGGACAGCTAACTATGGCTACACCTTC
CDR3: CASSSDRWTANYGYTF

D: .
J: TRBJ2-2
V: TRBV4-1
size: many
DNA: TGCGCCAGCAGCCAAGTCGGGAACAGGGCCACCGGGGAGCTGTTTTTT
CDR3: CASSQVGNRATGELFF

D: .
J: TRBJ1-6
V: TRBV28
size: many
DNA: TGTGCCAGCAGTTTAAGTGGCAGAGGAATTGATTCACCCCTCCACTTT
CDR3: CASSLSGRGIDSPLHF

D: .
J: TRBJ1-4
V: TRBV12-3/TRBV12-4
size: many
DNA: TGTGCCAGCAGCCACGATGAAAAACTGTTTTTT
CDR3: CASSHDEKLFF

D: .
J: TRBJ1-3
V: TRBV6-4
size: many
DNA: TGTGCCAAAACGGGAGGAAACACCATATATTTT
CDR3: CAKTGGNTIYF

D: TRBD1
J: TRBJ2-7
V: TRBV7-2
size: many
DNA: TGTGCCAGCAGCTTAGTCGGGACAGGGGAACCCTACGAGCAGTACTTC
CDR3: CASSLVGTGEPYEQYF

D: .
J: TRBJ2-5
V: TRBV7-8
size: many
DNA: TGTGCCAGCAGCCCTTACTCACAAGGGACAGAGACCCAGTACTTC
CDR3: CASSPYSQGTETQYF

D: .
J: TRBJ2-3
V: TRBV20-1
size: many
DNA: TGCAGTGCTAGCGGGGTAATAGACTCAGATACGCAGTATTTT
CDR3: CSASGVIDSDTQYF

D: TRBD1
J: TRBJ2-7
V: TRBV7-9
size: many
DNA: TGTGCCAGCAGCTCACAGGGGGGTGGGTACGAGCAGTACTTC
CDR3: CASSSQGGGYEQYF

D: .
J: TRBJ2-4
V: TRBV18
size: .
DNA: TGTGCCAGCTCCCAGGCCTACAGGGAAATTCAGTACTTC
CDR3: CASSQAYREIQYF

D: .
J: TRBJ2-3
V: TRBV5-6
size: many
DNA: TGTGCCAGCAGCTTGGAACTTTACACAGATACGCAGTATTTT
CDR3: CASSLELYTDTQYF

D: .
J: TRBJ1-2
V: TRBV20-1
size: .
DNA: TGCAGTGCTAGAGAAGCCCCTAACTATGGCTACACCTTC
CDR3: CSAREAPNYGYTF

D: TRBD2
J: TRBJ2-7
V: TRBV7-2
size: many
DNA: TGTGCCAGCAGCTTCCAGCTAGCGGGGGGGATATACGAGCAGTACTTC
CDR3: CASSFQLAGGIYEQYF

D: TRBD1
J: TRBJ1-3
V: TRBV20-1
size: few
DNA: TGCAGTGCTAGACTTCTGGGGACAGGGGGAAACACCATATATTTT
CDR3: CSARLLGTGGNTIYF

D: TRBD2
J: TRBJ2-3
V: TRBV7-2
size: many
DNA: TGTGCCAGCAGTGGGACTACCCCCACAGATACGCAGTATTTT
CDR3: CASSGTTPTDTQYF

D: TRBD1
J: TRBJ2-7
V: TRBV2
size: few
DNA: TGTGCCAGCAGAGGAACCGGGACAGGGCTCTACGAGCAGTACTTC
CDR3: CASRGTGTGLYEQYF

D: .
J: TRBJ1-1
V: TRBV12-3/TRBV12-4
size: many
DNA: TGTGCCAGCAGTTTGGTATCTGAAGCTTTCTTT
CDR3: CASSLVSEAFF

D: .
J: TRBJ1-5
V: TRBV28
size: many
DNA: TGTGCCAGCGACGGAAGGTTAGGACAGCCCCAGCATTTT
CDR3: CASDGRLGQPQHF

D: TRBD1
J: TRBJ1-1
V: TRBV20-1
size: many
DNA: TGCAGTGCTCCGAGTGGGACAGGGCTGAACACTGAAGCTTTCTTT
CDR3: CSAPSGTGLNTEAFF

D: TRBD1
J: TRBJ2-1
V: TRBV20-1
size: few
DNA: TGCAGTGCAGGGGGACAGGCTGGTGCTGAGCAGTTCTTC
CDR3: CSAGGQAGAEQFF

D: .
J: TRBJ1-5
V: TRBV20-1
size: .
DNA: TGCAGTGCCGCCCAGTACGGGCAGCCCCAGCATTTT
CDR3: CSAAQYGQPQHF